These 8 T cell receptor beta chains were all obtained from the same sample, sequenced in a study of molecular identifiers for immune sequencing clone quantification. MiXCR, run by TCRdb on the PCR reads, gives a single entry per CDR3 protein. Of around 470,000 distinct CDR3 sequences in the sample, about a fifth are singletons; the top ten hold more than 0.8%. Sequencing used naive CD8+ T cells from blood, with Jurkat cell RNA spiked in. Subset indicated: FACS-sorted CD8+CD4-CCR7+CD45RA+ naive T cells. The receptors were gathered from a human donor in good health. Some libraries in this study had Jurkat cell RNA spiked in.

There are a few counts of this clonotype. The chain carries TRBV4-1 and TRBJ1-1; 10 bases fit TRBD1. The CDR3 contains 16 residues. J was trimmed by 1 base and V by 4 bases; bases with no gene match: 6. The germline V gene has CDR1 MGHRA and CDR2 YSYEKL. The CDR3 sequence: CASSLRRTGGNTEAFF. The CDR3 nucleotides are TGCGCCAGCAGCCTCCGTCGGACAGGGGGGAACACTGAAGCTTTCTTT.

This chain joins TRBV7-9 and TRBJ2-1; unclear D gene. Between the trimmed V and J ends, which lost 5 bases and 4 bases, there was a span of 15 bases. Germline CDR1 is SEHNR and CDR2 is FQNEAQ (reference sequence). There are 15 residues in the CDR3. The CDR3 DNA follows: TGTGCCAGCAGCCCCCCGTTAGGGTCTTACAATGAGCAGTTCTTC. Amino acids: CASSPPLGSYNEQFF. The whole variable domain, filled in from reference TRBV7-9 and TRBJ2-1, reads DTGVSQNPRHKITKRGQNVTFRCDPISEHNRLYWYRQTLGQGPEFLTYFQNEAQLEKSRLLSDRFSAERPKGSFSTLEIQRTEQGDSAMYLCASSPPLGSYNEQFFGPGTRLTVL.

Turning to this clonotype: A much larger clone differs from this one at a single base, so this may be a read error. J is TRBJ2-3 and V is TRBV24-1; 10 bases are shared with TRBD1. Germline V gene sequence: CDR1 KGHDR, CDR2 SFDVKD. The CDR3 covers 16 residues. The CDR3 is CAISERDRGDTDTQYF. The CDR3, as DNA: TGTGCCATCAGTGAACGGGACAGGGGTGACACAGATACGCAGTATTTT.

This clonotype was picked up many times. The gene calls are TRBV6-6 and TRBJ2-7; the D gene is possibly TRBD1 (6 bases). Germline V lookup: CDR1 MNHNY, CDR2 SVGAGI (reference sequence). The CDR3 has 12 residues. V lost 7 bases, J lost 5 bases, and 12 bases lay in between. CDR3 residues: CASKTTGNEQYF. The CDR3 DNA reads TGTGCCAGCAAGACAACAGGGAACGAGCAGTACTTC.

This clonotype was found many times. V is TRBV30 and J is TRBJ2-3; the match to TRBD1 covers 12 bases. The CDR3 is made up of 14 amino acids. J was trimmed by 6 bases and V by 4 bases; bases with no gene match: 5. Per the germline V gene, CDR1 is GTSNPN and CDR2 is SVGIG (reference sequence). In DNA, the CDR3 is TGTGCCTGGACCGAGGGACAGGGGGCCGATACGCAGTATTTT. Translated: CAWTEGQGADTQYF.

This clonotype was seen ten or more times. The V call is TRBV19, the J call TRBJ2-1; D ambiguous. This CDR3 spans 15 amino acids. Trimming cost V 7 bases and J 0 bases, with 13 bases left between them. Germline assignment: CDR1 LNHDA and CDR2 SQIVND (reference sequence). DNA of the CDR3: TGTGCCAGTACCCCCGGACCCAGCTCCTACAATGAGCAGTTCTTC. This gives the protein CASTPGPSSYNEQFF.

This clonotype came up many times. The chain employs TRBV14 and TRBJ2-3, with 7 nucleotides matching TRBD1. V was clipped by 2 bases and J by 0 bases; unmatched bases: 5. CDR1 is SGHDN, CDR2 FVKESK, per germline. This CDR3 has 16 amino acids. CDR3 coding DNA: TGTGCCAGCAGCCAATACCGGGACAGTAGCACAGATACGCAGTATTTT. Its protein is CASSQYRDSSTDTQYF.

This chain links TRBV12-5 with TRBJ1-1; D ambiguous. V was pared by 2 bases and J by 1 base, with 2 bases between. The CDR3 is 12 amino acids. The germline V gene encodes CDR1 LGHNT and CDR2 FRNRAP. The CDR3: CASGLTNTEAFF. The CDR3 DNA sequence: TGTGCTAGTGGTTTGACGAACACTGAAGCTTTCTTT.